In this sample, the clone carrying this T cell receptor (beta chain) turned up once. Its antigen is unknown. The data originate from a study of long-term antiretroviral therapy in people with HIV. Study results and limitations: In samples taken after ART, diversity increased but remained below transplant donor control levels.

This was the immunoSEQ v3.0 assay at survey level. It was roughly 35,000-50,000 T-cell genomes per sample that sequencing targeted. The data were produced by immunoSEQ multiplex PCR, yet TCRdb's version contains in-frame clones alone and is incomplete. The table lists roughly 20,000 clones, about nine tenths of them singletons. Every HIV-positive participant received treatment in the United States. This CDR3 spans 15 amino acids. Trimming took 2 bases from V and 0 from J, leaving 6 bases between them. Per the germline V gene, CDR1 is SGHRS and CDR2 is YFSETQ. The material sequenced was unsorted PBMCs, taken 4.4 years before starting antiretroviral therapy. This sequence was found in a woman in her 30s with HIV. J is TRBJ2-6 and V is TRBV5-1, with D tentatively TRBD2 (5 bases). The CDR3 nucleotides are TGCGCCAGCAGCTTAACTAGCTCTGGGGCCAACGTCCTGACTTTC. This sequence encodes CASSLTSSGANVLTF.